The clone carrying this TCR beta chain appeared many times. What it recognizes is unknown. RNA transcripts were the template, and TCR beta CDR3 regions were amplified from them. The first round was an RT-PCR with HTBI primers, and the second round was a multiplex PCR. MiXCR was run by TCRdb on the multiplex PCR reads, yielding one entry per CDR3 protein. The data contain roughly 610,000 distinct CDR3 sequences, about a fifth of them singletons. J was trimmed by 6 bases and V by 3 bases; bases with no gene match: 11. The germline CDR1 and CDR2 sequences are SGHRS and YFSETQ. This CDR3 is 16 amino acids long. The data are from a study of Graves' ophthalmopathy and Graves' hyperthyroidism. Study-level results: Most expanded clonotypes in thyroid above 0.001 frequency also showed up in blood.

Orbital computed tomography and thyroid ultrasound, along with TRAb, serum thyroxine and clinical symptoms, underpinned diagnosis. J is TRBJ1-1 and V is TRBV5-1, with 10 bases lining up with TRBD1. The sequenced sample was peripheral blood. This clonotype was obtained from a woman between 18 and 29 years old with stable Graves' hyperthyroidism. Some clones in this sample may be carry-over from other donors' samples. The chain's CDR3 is CASSSRGQGKMAEAFF. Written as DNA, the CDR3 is TGCGCCAGCAGCTCCAGGGGACAGGGGAAAATGGCTGAAGCTTTCTTT.